This T cell receptor (beta chain) was identified in a study of T cells after yellow fever vaccination. For the study at large: When fractions had low cell numbers, they were prepared with SMART-Seq v4 Ultra Low Input. Whole-study findings and limits: Secondary responses were weaker yet peaked faster, day 5 versus 15. Subsequent booster samples again held most clones from primary vaccination (96% CD4, approximately 86% CD8).

TCR cDNA was made by 5'RACE template switching, adding a universal primer site and UMIs. TCRdb used MiXCR to reprocess the 5' RACE reads, holding one entry per CDR3 protein. Of 360,000 or so distinct CDR3 sequences in the sample, approximately 10% are singletons; the top ten hold around 19%. On this clonotype: Its specificity is not known.

This CDR3 contains 16 residues. V lost 0 bases and J lost 2, with 13 bases in between. The germline CDR1 and CDR2 sequences are LGHNA and YSLEER. The clonotype was recovered from a man aged 18 to 29 who received the YFV17D yellow fever vaccine. This rearrangement joins TRBV4-3 to TRBJ2-5; TRBD1 might be the D (6 bases). The specimen comprised PBMCs, sampled on the day of the first yellow fever vaccination. The CDR3: CASSQDPAGAQETQYF. The CDR3 nucleotides are TGCGCCAGCAGCCAAGATCCGGCAGGGGCGCAAGAGACCCAGTACTTC.